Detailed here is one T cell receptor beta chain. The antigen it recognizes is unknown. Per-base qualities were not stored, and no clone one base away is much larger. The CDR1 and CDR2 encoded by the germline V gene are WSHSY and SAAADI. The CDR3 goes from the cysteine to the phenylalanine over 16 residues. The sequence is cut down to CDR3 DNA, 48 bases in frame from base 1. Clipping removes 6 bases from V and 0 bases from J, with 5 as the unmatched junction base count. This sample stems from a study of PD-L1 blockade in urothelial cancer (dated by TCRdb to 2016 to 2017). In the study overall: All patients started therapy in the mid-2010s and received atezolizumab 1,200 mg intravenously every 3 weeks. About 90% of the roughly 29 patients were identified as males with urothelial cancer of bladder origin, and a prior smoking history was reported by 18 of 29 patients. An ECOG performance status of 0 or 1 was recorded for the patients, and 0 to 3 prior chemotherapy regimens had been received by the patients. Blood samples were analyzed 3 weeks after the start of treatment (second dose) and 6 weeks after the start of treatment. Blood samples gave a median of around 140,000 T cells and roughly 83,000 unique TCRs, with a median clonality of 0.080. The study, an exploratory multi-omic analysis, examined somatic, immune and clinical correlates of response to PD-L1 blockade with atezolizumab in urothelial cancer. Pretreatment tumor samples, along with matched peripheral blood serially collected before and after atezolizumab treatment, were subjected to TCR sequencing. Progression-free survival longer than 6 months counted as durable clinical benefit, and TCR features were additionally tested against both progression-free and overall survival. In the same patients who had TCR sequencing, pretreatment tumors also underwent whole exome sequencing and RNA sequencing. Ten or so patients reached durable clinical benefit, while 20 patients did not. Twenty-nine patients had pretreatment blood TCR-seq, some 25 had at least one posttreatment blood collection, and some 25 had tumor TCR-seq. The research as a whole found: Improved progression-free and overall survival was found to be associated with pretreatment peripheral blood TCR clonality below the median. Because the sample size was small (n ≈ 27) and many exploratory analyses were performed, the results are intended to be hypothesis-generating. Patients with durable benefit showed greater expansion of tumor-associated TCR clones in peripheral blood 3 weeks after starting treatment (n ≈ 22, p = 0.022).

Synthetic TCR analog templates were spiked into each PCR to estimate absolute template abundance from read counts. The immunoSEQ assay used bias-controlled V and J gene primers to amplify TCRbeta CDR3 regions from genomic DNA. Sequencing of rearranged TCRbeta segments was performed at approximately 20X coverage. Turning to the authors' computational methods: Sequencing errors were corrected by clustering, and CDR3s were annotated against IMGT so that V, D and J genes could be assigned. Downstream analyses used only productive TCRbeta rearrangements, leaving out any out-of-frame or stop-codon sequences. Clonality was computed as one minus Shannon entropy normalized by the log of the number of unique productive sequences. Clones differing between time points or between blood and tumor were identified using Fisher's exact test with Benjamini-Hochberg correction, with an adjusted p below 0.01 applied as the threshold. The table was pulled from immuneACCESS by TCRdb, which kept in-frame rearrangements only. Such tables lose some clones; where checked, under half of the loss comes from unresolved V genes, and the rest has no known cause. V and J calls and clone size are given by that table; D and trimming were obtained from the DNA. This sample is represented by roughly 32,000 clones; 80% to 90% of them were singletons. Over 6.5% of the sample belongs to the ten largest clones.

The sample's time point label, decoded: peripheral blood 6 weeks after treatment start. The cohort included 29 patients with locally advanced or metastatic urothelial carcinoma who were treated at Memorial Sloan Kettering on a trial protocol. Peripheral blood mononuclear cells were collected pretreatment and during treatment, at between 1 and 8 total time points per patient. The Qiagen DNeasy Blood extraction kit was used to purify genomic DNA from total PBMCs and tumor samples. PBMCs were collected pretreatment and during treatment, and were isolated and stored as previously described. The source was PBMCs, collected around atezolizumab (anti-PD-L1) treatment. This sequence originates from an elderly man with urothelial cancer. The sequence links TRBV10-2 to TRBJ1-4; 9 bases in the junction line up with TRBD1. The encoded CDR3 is CASSETGGATNEKLFF. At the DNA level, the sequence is TGCGCCAGCAGCGAGACAGGGGGTGCAACTAATGAAAAACTGTTTTTT.